A selection of T cell receptor beta chains follows, all from one sample in a study of blood T cell repertoires in COVID-19. Clones were sequenced by immunoSEQ multiplex PCR, and TCRdb holds only the in-frame ones, with some missing. The table lists 65,000 to 70,000 clones, around 82% of them singletons. Sequenced: peripheral blood. All receptors come from a man at least 80 years old with active COVID-19. The conserved cysteine and the conserved F or W are not part of the CDR3 here. The listing skips clone size in some rows; elsewhere it reads once, few, many or a size class.

clone size	V gene	CDR3 length	CDR3 protein
.	TRBV6-1	11	ASCIQDLTEAF
.	TRBV12-3/TRBV12-4	11	ASSIAGDSPLH
few	TRBV7-3	12	ASSLGTNNSPLH
.	TRBV2	13	ASSKQGSGNQPQH
.	TRBV18	15	ASSPPGFGAGRYEQY
once	TRBV6-6	14	ASSYAGGAGNQPQH
.	TRBV2	11	ASSRNGRNEQF
.	TRBV7-2	11	ASSLVSESPLH
.	TRBV7-9	12	ASSLVPGATEAF
.	TRBV2	13	ASRLDRGTGQPQH
once	TRBV4-2	13	ASSQAQAYTDTQY
.	TRBV5-1	12	ASSQQASNEKLF
few	TRBV5-1	12	ASSLLPGNYEQY
.	TRBV5-6	15	ASSLAGGQRLSYEQY
.	TRBV6-1	14	ASSAIAGGNTGELF
.	TRBV6-6	13	ASSLTSGRYNEQF
.	TRBV25-1	11	ASSSTGRYGYT
.	TRBV6-2/TRBV6-3	12	ASSSLGGSYEQY
.	TRBV5-5	12	ASSYEGNWGEAF
.	TRBV7-3	11	ASSIGTGNEQF
few	TRBV7-2	14	ASSNRHGGGANVLT
.	TRBV9	13	ASSVGGAYNQPQH
.	TRBV7-2	12	ASSLDGWTDTQY